Reported below is one TCR beta chain. V was pared by 3 bases and J by 8 bases, with 8 bases between. Per the germline V gene, CDR1 is LNHDA and CDR2 is SQIVND (reference sequence). The CDR3 sequence is 12 residues long. The data are from a study of blood T cell repertoires in COVID-19. Sequencing was performed with immunoSEQ multiplex PCR; in TCRdb, only in-frame clones are kept and a portion is missing. The sample consists of about 260,000 clones, 75% to 95% of them appearing once. Sample: PBMCs or T cells enriched from blood (not recorded which). The rearrangement uses TRBV19 and TRBJ2-1, with D unclear. The sequence was collected from a man between 35 and 55 years old who had been exposed to COVID-19. The CDR3 nucleotides are TGTGCCAGTAGTATTATGGGCCATGAGCAGTTCTTC. Its protein product is CASSIMGHEQFF.